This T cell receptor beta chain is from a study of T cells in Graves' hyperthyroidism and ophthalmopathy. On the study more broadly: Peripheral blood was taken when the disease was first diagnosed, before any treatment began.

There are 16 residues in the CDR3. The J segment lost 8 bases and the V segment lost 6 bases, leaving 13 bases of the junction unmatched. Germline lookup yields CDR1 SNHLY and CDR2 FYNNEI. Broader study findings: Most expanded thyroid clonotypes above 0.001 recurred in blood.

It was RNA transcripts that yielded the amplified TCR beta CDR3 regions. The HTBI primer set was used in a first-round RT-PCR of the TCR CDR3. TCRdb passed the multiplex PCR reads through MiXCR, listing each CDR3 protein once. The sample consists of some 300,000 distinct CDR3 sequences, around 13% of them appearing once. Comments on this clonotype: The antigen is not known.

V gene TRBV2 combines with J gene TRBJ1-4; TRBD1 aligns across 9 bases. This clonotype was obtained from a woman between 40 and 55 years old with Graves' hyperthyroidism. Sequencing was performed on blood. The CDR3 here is CASRDRRDRAGEKLFF. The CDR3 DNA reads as TGTGCCAGCAGAGACCGCCGGGACAGGGCAGGGGAAAAACTGTTTTTT.